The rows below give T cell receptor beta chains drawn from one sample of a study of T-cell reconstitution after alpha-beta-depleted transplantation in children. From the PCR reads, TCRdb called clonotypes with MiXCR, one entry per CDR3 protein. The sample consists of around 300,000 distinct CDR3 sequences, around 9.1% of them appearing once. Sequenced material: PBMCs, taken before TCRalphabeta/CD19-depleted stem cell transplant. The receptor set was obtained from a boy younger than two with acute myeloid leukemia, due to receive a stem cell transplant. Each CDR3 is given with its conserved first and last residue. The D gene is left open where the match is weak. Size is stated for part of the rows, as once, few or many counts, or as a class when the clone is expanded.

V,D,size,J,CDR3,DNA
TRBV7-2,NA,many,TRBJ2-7,CASSLARLQGYEQYF,TGTGCCAGCAGCTTAGCGCGGTTACAGGGCTACGAGCAGTACTTC
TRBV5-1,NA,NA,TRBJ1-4,CASSLGAFNEKLFF,TGCGCCAGCAGCCTAGGGGCTTTTAATGAAAAACTGTTTTTT
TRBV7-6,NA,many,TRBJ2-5,CASSLAGIETQYF,TGTGCCAGCAGCTTAGCCGGGATCGAGACCCAGTACTTC
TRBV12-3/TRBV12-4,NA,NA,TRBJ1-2,CASSPRTAFYGYTF,TGTGCCAGCAGTCCCCGGACAGCCTTCTATGGCTACACCTTC
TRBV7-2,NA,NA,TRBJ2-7,CASSLVPRVGEQYF,TGTGCCAGCAGCTTAGTACCCAGGGTGGGCGAGCAGTACTTC
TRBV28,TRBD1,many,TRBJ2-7,CASSPPRTGVYEQYF,TGTGCCAGCAGCCCTCCCCGGACAGGGGTCTACGAGCAGTACTTC
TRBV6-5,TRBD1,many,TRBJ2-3,CASSYSIRAGGANTQYF,TGTGCCAGCAGTTACTCGATCCGAGCAGGGGGCGCTAATACGCAGTATTTT
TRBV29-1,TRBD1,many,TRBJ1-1,CSALTGENTEAFF,TGCAGCGCATTGACAGGGGAGAACACTGAAGCTTTCTTT
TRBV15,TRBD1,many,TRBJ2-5,CATSHDRGWETQYF,TGTGCCACCAGCCATGACAGGGGTTGGGAGACCCAGTACTTC
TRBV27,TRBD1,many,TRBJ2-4,CASSLTGGRLAKNIQYF,TGTGCCAGCAGTTTAACAGGGGGCAGACTAGCCAAAAACATTCAGTACTTC
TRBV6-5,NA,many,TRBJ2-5,CASSYLSPLGETQYF,TGTGCCAGCAGTTACTTATCTCCCCTGGGAGAGACCCAGTACTTC
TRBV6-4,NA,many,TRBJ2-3,CASSLEAIGGDTQYF,TGTGCCAGCAGTCTGGAGGCCATCGGGGGAGATACGCAGTATTTT
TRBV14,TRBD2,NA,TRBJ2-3,CASSRVGGAADTQYF,TGTGCCAGCAGCCGTGTGGGAGGGGCCGCAGATACGCAGTATTTT
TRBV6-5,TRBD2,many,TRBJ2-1,CASSYSAPLAGGINEQFF,TGTGCCAGCAGTTACTCGGCCCCTCTAGCGGGAGGGATCAATGAGCAGTTCTTC
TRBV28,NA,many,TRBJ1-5,CASASQGPPQHF,TGTGCCAGCGCGTCCCAGGGTCCGCCCCAGCATTTT
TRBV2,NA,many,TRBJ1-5,CASSNSNQPQHF,TGTGCCAGCAGTAACAGCAATCAGCCCCAGCATTTT
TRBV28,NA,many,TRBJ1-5,CASSFELWGLHQPQHF,TGTGCCAGCAGTTTTGAGTTATGGGGGCTTCATCAGCCCCAGCATTTT
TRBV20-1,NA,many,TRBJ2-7,CSASSTQGARYEQYF,TGCAGTGCTAGTAGTACGCAGGGAGCCCGCTACGAGCAGTACTTC
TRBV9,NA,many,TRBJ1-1,CASSVTGLRSTEAFF,TGTGCCAGCAGCGTAACTGGACTCAGGAGCACTGAAGCTTTCTTT
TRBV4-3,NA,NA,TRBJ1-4,CASSQDQWVGYLEKLFF,TGCGCCAGCAGCCAAGATCAATGGGTGGGGTACTTAGAAAAACTGTTTTTT
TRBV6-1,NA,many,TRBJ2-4,CASRPRTANGKNIQYF,TGTGCCAGCAGGCCTAGGACAGCGAATGGGAAAAACATTCAGTACTTC
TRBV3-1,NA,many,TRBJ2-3,CASSQDDPLPTDTQYF,TGTGCCAGCAGCCAAGATGACCCCTTACCCACAGATACGCAGTATTTT
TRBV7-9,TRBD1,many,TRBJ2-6,CASSRGTGSGANVLTF,TGTGCCAGCAGCCGGGGGACAGGGTCTGGGGCCAACGTCCTGACTTTC